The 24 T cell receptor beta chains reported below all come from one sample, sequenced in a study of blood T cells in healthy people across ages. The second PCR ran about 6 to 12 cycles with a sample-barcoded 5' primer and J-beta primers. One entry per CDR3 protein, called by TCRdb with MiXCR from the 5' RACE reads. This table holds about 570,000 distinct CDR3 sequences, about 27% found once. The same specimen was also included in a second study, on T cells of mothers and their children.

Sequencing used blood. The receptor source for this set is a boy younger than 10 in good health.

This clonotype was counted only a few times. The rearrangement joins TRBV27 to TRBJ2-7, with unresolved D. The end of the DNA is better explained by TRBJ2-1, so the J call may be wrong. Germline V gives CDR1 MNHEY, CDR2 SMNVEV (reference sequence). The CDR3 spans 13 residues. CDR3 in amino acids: CASSYEVYNEQFF. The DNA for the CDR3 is TGTGCCAGCAGTTATGAGGTCTACAATGAGCAGTTCTTC.

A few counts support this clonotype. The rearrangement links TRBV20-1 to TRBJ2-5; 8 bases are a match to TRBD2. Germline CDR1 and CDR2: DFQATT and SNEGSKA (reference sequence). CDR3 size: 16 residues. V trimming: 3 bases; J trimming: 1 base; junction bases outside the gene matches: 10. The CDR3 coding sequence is TGCAGTGCTAGCCCTTCGCTCGGACTAGCCCAAGAGACCCAGTACTTC. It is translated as CSASPSLGLAQETQYF.

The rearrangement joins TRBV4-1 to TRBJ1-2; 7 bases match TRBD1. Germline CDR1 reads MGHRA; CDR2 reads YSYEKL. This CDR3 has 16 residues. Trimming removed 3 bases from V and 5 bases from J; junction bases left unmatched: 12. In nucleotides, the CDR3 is TGCGCCAGCAGCCAGGGTGTGGGACAGAAGAATTATGGCTACACCTTC. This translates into CASSQGVGQKNYGYTF.

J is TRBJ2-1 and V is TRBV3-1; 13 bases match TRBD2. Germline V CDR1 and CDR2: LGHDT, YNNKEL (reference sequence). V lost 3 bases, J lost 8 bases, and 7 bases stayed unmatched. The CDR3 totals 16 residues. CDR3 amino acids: CASSQGLAGRFYEQFF. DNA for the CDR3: TGTGCCAGCAGCCAGGGACTAGCGGGACGCTTTTATGAGCAGTTCTTC.

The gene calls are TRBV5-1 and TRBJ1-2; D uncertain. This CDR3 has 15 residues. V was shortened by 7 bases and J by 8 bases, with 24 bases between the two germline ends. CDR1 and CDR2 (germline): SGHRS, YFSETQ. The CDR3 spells CASGSAGPGGNGYTF. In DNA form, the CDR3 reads TGCGCCAGCGGTTCTGCGGGCCCGGGAGGTAACGGCTACACCTTC.

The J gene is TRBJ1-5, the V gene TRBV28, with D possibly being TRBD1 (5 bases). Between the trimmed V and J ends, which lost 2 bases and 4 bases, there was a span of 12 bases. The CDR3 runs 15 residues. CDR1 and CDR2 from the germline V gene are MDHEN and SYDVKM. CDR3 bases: TGTGCCAGCAGTTTAAATTTAGGGGTTAATCAGCCCCAGCATTTT. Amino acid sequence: CASSLNLGVNQPQHF.

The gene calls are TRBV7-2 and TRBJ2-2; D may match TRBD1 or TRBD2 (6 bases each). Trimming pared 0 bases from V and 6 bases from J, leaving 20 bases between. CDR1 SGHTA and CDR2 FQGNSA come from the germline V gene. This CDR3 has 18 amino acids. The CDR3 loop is CASSLAQGGGTRPGELFF. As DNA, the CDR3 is TGTGCCAGCAGCTTAGCACAGGGTGGGGGGACCCGACCCGGGGAGCTGTTTTTT.

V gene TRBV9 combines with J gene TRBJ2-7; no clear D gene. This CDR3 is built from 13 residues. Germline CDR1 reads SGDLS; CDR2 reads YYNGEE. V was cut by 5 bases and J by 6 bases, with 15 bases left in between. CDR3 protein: CASSYGLSGEQYF. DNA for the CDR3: TGTGCCAGCAGTTACGGGCTTTCAGGCGAGCAGTACTTC.

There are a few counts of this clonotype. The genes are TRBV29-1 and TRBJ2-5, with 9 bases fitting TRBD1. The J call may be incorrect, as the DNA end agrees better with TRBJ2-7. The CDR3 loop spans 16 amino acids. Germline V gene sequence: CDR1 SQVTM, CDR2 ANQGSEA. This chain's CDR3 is CSVDGLPGQGNDEQYF. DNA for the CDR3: TGCAGCGTTGACGGCTTACCGGGACAGGGAAACGACGAGCAGTACTTC.

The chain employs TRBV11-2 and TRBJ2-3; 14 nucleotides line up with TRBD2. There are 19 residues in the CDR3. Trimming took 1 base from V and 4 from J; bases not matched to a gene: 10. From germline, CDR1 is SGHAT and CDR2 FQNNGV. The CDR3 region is CASSLVGTSGRDEADTQYF. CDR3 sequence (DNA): TGTGCCAGCAGCTTAGTCGGGACTAGCGGGAGAGATGAGGCAGATACGCAGTATTTT.

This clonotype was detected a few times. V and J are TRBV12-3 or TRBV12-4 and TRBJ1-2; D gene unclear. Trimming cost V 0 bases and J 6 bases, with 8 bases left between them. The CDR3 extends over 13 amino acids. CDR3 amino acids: CASSLAGQNGYTF. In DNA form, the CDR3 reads TGTGCCAGCAGTTTAGCCGGGCAGAATGGCTACACCTTC.

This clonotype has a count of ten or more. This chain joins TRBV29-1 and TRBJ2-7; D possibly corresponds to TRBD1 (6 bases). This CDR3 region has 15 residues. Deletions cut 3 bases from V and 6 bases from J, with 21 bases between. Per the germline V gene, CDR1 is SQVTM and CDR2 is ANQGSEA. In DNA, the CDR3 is TGCAGCGTTGAGGAACACAGGGCCCAAGGGGGCGAGCAGTACTTC. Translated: CSVEEHRAQGGEQYF.

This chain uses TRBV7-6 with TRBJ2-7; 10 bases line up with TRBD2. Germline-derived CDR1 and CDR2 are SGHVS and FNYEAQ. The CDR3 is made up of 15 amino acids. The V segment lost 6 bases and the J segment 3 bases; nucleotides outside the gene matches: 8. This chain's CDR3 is CASRNSASGGYEQYF. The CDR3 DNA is TGTGCCAGCAGAAATTCCGCTAGCGGGGGCTACGAGCAGTACTTC.

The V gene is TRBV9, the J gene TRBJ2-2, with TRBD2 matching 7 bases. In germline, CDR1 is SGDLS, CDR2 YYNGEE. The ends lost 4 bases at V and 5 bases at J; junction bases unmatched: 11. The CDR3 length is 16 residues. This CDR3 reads CASSKSQGGNTGELFF. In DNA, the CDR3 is TGTGCCAGCAGCAAATCCCAGGGAGGGAATACCGGGGAGCTGTTTTTT.

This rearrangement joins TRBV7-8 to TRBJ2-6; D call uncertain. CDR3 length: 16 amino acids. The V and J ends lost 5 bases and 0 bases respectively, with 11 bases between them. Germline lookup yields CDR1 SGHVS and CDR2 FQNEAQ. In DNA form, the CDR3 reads TGTGCCAGCAGCACATTACTTGGCTCTGGGGCCAACGTCCTGACTTTC. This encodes CASSTLLGSGANVLTF. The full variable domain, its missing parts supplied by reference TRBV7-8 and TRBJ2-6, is GAGVSQSPRYKVAKRGQDVALRCDPISGHVSLFWYQQALGQGPEFLTYFQNEAQLDKSGLPSDRFFAERPEGSVSTLKIQRTQQEDSAVYLCASSTLLGSGANVLTFGAGSRLTVL.

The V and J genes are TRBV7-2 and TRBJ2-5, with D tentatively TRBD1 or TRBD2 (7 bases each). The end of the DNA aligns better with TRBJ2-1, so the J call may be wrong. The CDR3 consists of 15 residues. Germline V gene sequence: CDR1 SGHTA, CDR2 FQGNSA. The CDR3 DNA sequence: TGTGCCAGCTGTCTCGGGAGGACAGGAGTCAATGAGCAGTTCTTC. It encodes CASCLGRTGVNEQFF.

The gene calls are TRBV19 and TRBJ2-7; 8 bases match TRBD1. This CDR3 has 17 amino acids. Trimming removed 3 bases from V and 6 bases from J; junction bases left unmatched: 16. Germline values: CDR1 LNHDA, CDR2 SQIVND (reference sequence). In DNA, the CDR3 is TGTGCCAGTAGTATTTCTGACAGGGGAACACGCCCTTTCGAGCAGTACTTC. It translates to CASSISDRGTRPFEQYF.

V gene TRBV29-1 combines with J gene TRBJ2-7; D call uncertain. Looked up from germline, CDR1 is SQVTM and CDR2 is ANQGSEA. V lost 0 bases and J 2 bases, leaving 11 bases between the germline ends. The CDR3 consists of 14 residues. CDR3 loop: CSVEDHGKTYEQYF. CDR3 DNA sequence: TGCAGCGTTGAAGATCATGGCAAAACCTACGAGCAGTACTTC.

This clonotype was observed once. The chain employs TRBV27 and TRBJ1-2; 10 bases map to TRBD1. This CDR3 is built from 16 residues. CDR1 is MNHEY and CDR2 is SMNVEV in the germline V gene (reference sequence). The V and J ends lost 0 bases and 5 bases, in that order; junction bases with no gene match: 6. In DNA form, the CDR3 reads TGTGCCAGCAGTTTATCGGGGACAGGGGATTATTATGGCTACACCTTC. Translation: CASSLSGTGDYYGYTF.

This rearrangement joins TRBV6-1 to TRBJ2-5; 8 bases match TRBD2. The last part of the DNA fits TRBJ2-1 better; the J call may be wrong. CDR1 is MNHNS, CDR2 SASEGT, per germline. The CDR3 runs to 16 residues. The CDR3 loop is CASSPRGSGGHNEQFF. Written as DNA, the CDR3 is TGTGCCAGCAGTCCCCGGGGGAGCGGGGGCCACAATGAGCAGTTCTTC.

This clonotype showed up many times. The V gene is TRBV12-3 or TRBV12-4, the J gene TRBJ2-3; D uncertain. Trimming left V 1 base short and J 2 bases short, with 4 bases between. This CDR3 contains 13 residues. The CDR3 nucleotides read TGTGCCAGCAGTTTAGGGGACACAGATACGCAGTATTTT. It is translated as CASSLGDTDTQYF.

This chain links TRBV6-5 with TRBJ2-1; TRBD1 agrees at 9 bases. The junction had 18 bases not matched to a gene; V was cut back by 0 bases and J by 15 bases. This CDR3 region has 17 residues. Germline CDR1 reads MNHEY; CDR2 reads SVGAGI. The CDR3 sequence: CASSYSALPGTGRLRFF. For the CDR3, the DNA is TGTGCCAGCAGTTACTCGGCCCTTCCCGGGACAGGGAGATTGCGGTTCTTC.

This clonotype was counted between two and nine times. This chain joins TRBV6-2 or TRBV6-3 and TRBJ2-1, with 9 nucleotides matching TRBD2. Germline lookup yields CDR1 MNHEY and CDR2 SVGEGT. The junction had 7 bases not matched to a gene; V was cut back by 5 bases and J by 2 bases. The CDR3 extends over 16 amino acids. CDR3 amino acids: CASSLQLAGAYNEQFF. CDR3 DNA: TGTGCCAGCAGTCTCCAGTTAGCGGGAGCCTACAATGAGCAGTTCTTC.

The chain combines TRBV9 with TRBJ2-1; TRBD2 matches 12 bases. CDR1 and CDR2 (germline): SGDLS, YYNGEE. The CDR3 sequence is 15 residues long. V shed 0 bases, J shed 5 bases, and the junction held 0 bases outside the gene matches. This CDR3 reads CASSVASGGDNEQFF. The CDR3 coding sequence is TGTGCCAGCAGCGTAGCTAGCGGGGGGGACAATGAGCAGTTCTTC.